This T cell receptor (beta chain) appears in the sequencing data of a study of OX40 agonist ivuxolimab in advanced cancers. The wider study: Each patient was given ivuxolimab into a vein every 2 weeks, at 0.01 to 10 mg/kg.

Sequencing used immunoSEQ multiplex PCR; TCRdb keeps in-frame clones, though not all of them. The table lists more than 75,000 clones, 87% of them singletons. The CDR3 totals 15 residues. Germline-derived CDR1 and CDR2 are SNHLY and FYNNEI. The V gene lost 5 bases and the J gene lost 0 bases, with 12 bases spanning the gap. The genes are TRBV2 and TRBJ2-3; D gene ambiguous. The sample here was CD4+ or CD8+ T cells sorted from blood, taken in a trial of the OX40 agonist ivuxolimab. The receptor was isolated from an adult with an advanced solid tumor such as melanoma, head and neck, liver or kidney cancer. CDR3 region: CASSSRTFSTDTQYF. CDR3 sequence (DNA): TGTGCCAGCAGTTCTCGGACCTTTAGCACAGATACGCAGTATTTT.